One and the same sample provided the 31 T cell receptor beta chains below, sequenced in a study of identical twins. TCRdb analysed the 5' RACE reads with MiXCR anew, one entry per CDR3 protein. The table has approximately 500,000 distinct CDR3 sequences, roughly 15% seen once; the top ten hold nearly 0.45%. The sample was also linked to a second study, of yellow fever vaccine responses in identical twins.

The sequencing sample was made of CD4+ T cells sorted from blood. Every receptor here comes from a young woman in good health.

This clonotype showed up just a few times. This chain joins TRBV29-1 and TRBJ2-5, with a tentative D call TRBD1 (6 bases). The CDR3 has 15 amino acids. Germline loops: CDR1 SQVTM, CDR2 ANQGSEA. V lost 6 bases, J lost 5 bases, and 22 bases lay in between. CDR3 sequence reads: CSVHLGAALLETQYF. The CDR3 DNA reads TGCAGCGTCCATTTGGGGGCAGCCTTATTGGAGACCCAGTACTTC. The entire variable domain, with the rest obtained from reference TRBV29-1 and TRBJ2-5, is as follows: SAVISQKPSRDICQRGTSLTIQCQVDSQVTMMFWYRQQPGQSLTLIATANQGSEATYESGFVIDKFPISRPNLTFSTLTVSNMSPEDSSIYLCSVHLGAALLETQYFGPGTRLLVL.

This clonotype showed up just a few times. This rearrangement joins TRBV20-1 to TRBJ2-3, with TRBD1 matching over 9 bases. V gave up 6 bases and J gave up 2 bases; unmatched junction bases: 6. CDR3 length: 14 amino acids. From germline, CDR1 is DFQATT and CDR2 SNEGSKA (reference sequence). CDR3 nucleotides: TGCAGTGCCCCCGGACAGGGGAACACAGATACGCAGTATTTT. Its protein is CSAPGQGNTDTQYF.

This clonotype has a handful of counts. The V gene is TRBV4-1, the J gene TRBJ2-7; a possible D gene is TRBD2 (6 bases). Germline lookup yields CDR1 MGHRA and CDR2 YSYEKL. Trimming stripped 5 bases from V and 2 bases from J, with 16 bases between. The CDR3 loop spans 15 amino acids. CDR3 sequence (DNA): TGCGCCAGCAGCTTAATCCCGGGAGTAACCTACGAGCAGTACGTC. This encodes CASSLIPGVTYEQYV.

The rearrangement uses TRBV5-1 and TRBJ2-1; perhaps TRBD2 as D (5 bases). Trimming left V 5 bases short and J 8 bases short, with 11 bases between. The CDR3 runs to 12 residues. Germline-derived CDR1 and CDR2 are SGHRS and YFSETQ. CDR3 sequence reads: CASRSARDEQFF. CDR3 bases: TGCGCCAGCAGGAGCGCGAGGGATGAGCAGTTCTTC.

This chain joins TRBV24-1 and TRBJ1-1, with TRBD1 matching over 9 bases. J lost 7 bases, V lost 5 bases, and 13 bases had no gene match. CDR1 KGHDR and CDR2 SFDVKD come from the germline V gene. This CDR3 has 16 amino acids. The CDR3 DNA sequence: TGTGCCACCAGTGGTTCGAAGACAGGGGGAACTAGTGAAGCTTTCTTT. Translated: CATSGSKTGGTSEAFF.

This clonotype has a count of ten or more. The rearrangement links TRBV7-7 to TRBJ2-2; no firm D call. The germline V gene has CDR1 SSHAT and CDR2 FNYEAQ (reference sequence). Trimming removed 5 bases from V and 6 bases from J, with 13 bases in between. This CDR3 is built from 14 residues. The CDR3 nucleotides read TGTGCCAGCAGCCAAACGGGCGTGGCCGGGGAGCTGTTTTTT. Its protein product is CASSQTGVAGELFF.

There are a few counts of this clonotype. J is TRBJ2-5 and V is TRBV10-3, with D unresolved. Trimming removed 4 bases from V and 3 bases from J, with 9 bases in between. This CDR3 has 13 amino acids. The germline CDR1 and CDR2 sequences are ENHRY and SYGVKD. The CDR3 here is CAISVEREETQYF. The CDR3 coding sequence is TGTGCCATCAGTGTTGAAAGGGAAGAGACCCAGTACTTC.

The chain combines TRBV7-8 with TRBJ2-7; 13 bases are shared with TRBD2. Germline assignment: CDR1 SGHVS and CDR2 FQNEAQ. CDR3 length: 16 residues. With 5 bases clipped from V and 2 bases from J, the junction kept 6 bases outside the gene matches. The CDR3 sequence: CASSDPGLAGPYEQYF. The CDR3 DNA reads TGTGCCAGCAGCGACCCGGGACTAGCGGGACCCTACGAGCAGTACTTC. Full variable domain (remainder filled in from reference TRBV7-8 and TRBJ2-7): GAGVSQSPRYKVAKRGQDVALRCDPISGHVSLFWYQQALGQGPEFLTYFQNEAQLDKSGLPSDRFFAERPEGSVSTLKIQRTQQEDSAVYLCASSDPGLAGPYEQYFGPGTRLTVT.

The chain couples TRBV12-3 or TRBV12-4 to TRBJ2-3; 7 bases fit TRBD2. The CDR3 length is 15 residues. Trimming at V came to 3 bases and at J to 6 bases, leaving 9 bases not matched to a gene. The CDR3 DNA is TGTGCCAGCAGTTTTCGGACTAGTTACCCCGATACGCAGTATTTT. Its protein is CASSFRTSYPDTQYF.

In this sample, this clonotype turned up a few times. The chain employs TRBV10-1 and TRBJ2-1; D perhaps matches TRBD2 (5 bases). Trimming took 4 bases from V and 7 from J, leaving 11 bases between them. The V gene's germline CDR1 is WNHNN and CDR2 SYGVQD (reference sequence). There are 13 residues in the CDR3. The CDR3 sequence is CASSVAQRNEQFF. The DNA for the CDR3 is TGCGCCAGCAGTGTAGCGCAAAGGAATGAGCAGTTCTTC.

The V call is TRBV5-1, the J call TRBJ1-4; no definite D call. Trimming shortened V by 0 bases and J by 7 bases, and 13 bases separated the two germline ends. Germline V gene data show CDR1 as SGHRS and CDR2 as YFSETQ. The CDR3 extends over 15 amino acids. The CDR3 reads CASSLVGSPSEKLFF. DNA for the CDR3: TGCGCCAGCAGCTTGGTGGGGTCTCCGAGTGAAAAACTGTTTTTT. Based on the CDR3 plus reference TRBV5-1 and TRBJ1-4, the full variable domain is KAGVTQTPRYLIKTRGQQVTLSCSPISGHRSVSWYQQTPGQGLQFLFEYFSETQRNKGNFPGRFSGRQFSNSRSEMNVSTLELGDSALYLCASSLVGSPSEKLFFGSGTQLSVL.

The J gene is TRBJ1-4, the V gene TRBV12-3 or TRBV12-4, with D possibly being TRBD1 (6 bases). The CDR3 totals 19 residues. Trimming took 8 bases from V and 0 from J, leaving 25 bases between them. For the CDR3, the DNA is TGTGCCAGCGCCTTGGGTCCGGACAGACCCATTGCAACTAATGAAAAACTGTTTTTT. Its protein product is CASALGPDRPIATNEKLFF.

This clonotype showed up many times. V and J are TRBV20-1 and TRBJ2-2; 14 bases line up with TRBD2. The V gene's germline CDR1 is DFQATT and CDR2 SNEGSKA (reference sequence). The V and J ends lost 7 bases and 1 base, in that order; junction bases with no gene match: 5. The CDR3 is 16 residues long. DNA of the CDR3: TGCAGTGTTAAGACTAGCGGGGGGGTGAACACCGGGGAGCTGTTTTTT. This sequence encodes CSVKTSGGVNTGELFF.

The V gene is TRBV10-2, the J gene TRBJ1-5, with a possible D match to TRBD1 (5 bases). The V end was cut by 2 bases, the J end by 2 bases, with 10 bases between. This CDR3 has 15 amino acids. Germline assignment: CDR1 WSHSY and CDR2 SAAADI. This CDR3 is CASSEALGGNQPQHF. CDR3 sequence (DNA): TGCGCCAGCAGTGAGGCCCTGGGGGGCAATCAGCCCCAGCATTTT.

This chain joins TRBV12-3 or TRBV12-4 and TRBJ2-5; D ambiguous. CDR3 length equals 14 residues. Trimming removed 7 bases from V and 1 base from J, with 13 bases in between. CDR3 sequence reads: CASTLRAAQETQYF. CDR3 sequence (DNA): TGTGCCAGCACCCTCCGGGCGGCCCAAGAGACCCAGTACTTC.

This clonotype has only a few counts. This chain uses TRBV29-1 with TRBJ1-4; no clear D gene. The germline gives CDR1 SQVTM, CDR2 ANQGSEA. The CDR3 has 14 amino acids. Trimming took off 3 bases at V and 0 bases at J, with 8 bases between the two ends. Here the CDR3 reads CSVERPATNEKLFF. DNA of the CDR3: TGCAGCGTTGAGAGACCTGCAACTAATGAAAAACTGTTTTTT.

The chain is built from TRBV20-1 and TRBJ2-5; TRBD2 agrees at 9 bases. V was pared by 5 bases and J by 5 bases, with 9 bases of the junction left unmatched. This CDR3 spans 14 amino acids. Germline-derived CDR1 and CDR2 are DFQATT and SNEGSKA (reference sequence). The CDR3 nucleotides read TGCAGTGCTGGGGACGCGGGAGGGGCGGAGACCCAGTACTTC. It translates to CSAGDAGGAETQYF.

A few counts support this clonotype. The genes are TRBV5-1 and TRBJ2-2; D may be TRBD1 or TRBD2 (5 bases each). This CDR3 region has 15 residues. V lost 6 bases and J 7 bases, leaving 19 bases between the germline ends. Germline assignment: CDR1 SGHRS and CDR2 YFSETQ. The CDR3 bases are TGCGCCAGCAACGCCCGGGACGAAGCGAACGGGGAGCTGTTTTTT. The encoded protein is CASNARDEANGELFF. The full variable domain, its missing parts supplied by reference TRBV5-1 and TRBJ2-2, is KAGVTQTPRYLIKTRGQQVTLSCSPISGHRSVSWYQQTPGQGLQFLFEYFSETQRNKGNFPGRFSGRQFSNSRSEMNVSTLELGDSALYLCASNARDEANGELFFGEGSRLTVL.

This clonotype has a handful of counts. The chain couples TRBV29-1 to TRBJ2-3; 7 bases agree with TRBD2. V gave up 4 bases and J gave up 4 bases; unmatched junction bases: 11. Germline assignment: CDR1 SQVTM and CDR2 ANQGSEA. CDR3 length: 15 residues. Here the CDR3 DNA reads TGCAGCGTTGGGTTGGGGGGGGGACTTCCAGATACGCAGTATTTT. This gives the protein CSVGLGGGLPDTQYF.

In its sample, this clonotype was seen a few times. The chain is built from TRBV4-2 and TRBJ2-5; 13 nucleotides match TRBD2. After removal of 0 bases from V and 2 bases from J, the junction contained 12 bases not matched to a gene. CDR1 is LGHNA and CDR2 is YNFKEQ in the germline V gene. The CDR3 contains 20 residues. CDR3 protein: CASSQERGTSGRAQQETQYF. CDR3 DNA sequence: TGTGCCAGCAGCCAAGAGAGGGGTACTAGCGGGAGGGCCCAACAAGAGACCCAGTACTTC.

This clonotype has just a few counts. The chain links TRBV7-9 to TRBJ2-3; 7 positions agree with TRBD2. From germline, CDR1 is SEHNR and CDR2 FQNEAQ (reference sequence). The CDR3 is 16 residues long. V was clipped by 1 base and J by 2 bases; unmatched bases: 6. The CDR3: CASSLGGGSNTDTQYF. The CDR3 DNA sequence: TGTGCCAGCAGCTTAGGGGGCGGGAGCAACACAGATACGCAGTATTTT.

This clonotype appeared a few times. This sequence joins TRBV7-8 and TRBJ2-7; weak D call: TRBD2 (7 bases). This CDR3 is 17 amino acids long. V was cut by 4 bases and J by 6 bases, with 25 bases left in between. CDR1 and CDR2 from the germline V gene are SGHVS and FQNEAQ. CDR3 loop: CASSSAWEGGPNGEQYF. CDR3 nucleotides: TGTGCCAGCAGCTCCGCTTGGGAGGGGGGGCCTAATGGCGAGCAGTACTTC.

This clonotype was seen a handful of times. The chain uses TRBV28 and TRBJ2-1; no firm D call. There are 16 residues in the CDR3. V was trimmed by 0 bases and J by 1 base, leaving 10 bases between them. The germline gives CDR1 MDHEN, CDR2 SYDVKM. CDR3 bases: TGTGCCAGCAGTTTATGGGGGTCGGGTTCCTACAATGAGCAGTTCTTC. It specifies CASSLWGSGSYNEQFF.

This sequence joins TRBV7-9 and TRBJ2-3; the D gene is possibly TRBD2 (5 bases). V lost 2 bases and J lost 2, with 11 bases in between. CDR3 size: 15 residues. Germline CDR1 and CDR2: SEHNR and FQNEAQ (reference sequence). The CDR3 sequence: CASSLKGRDTDTQYF. The CDR3 coding sequence is TGTGCCAGCAGCTTAAAAGGACGGGACACAGATACGCAGTATTTT.

This clonotype was picked up many times. The rearrangement links TRBV7-9 to TRBJ1-6; unclear D gene. With 5 bases removed from V and 6 bases from J, the gap between germline ends came to 11 bases. CDR3 length equals 14 residues. The V gene's germline CDR1 is SEHNR and CDR2 FQNEAQ (reference sequence). The CDR3 is CASSTSTGNSPLHF. The CDR3 region has the DNA TGTGCCAGCAGCACAAGTACGGGTAATTCACCCCTCCACTTT.

This chain uses TRBV4-1 with TRBJ2-3, with 7 positions matching TRBD2. The junction had 6 bases not matched to a gene; V was cut back by 0 bases and J by 0 bases. Per germline, CDR1 MGHRA and CDR2 YSYEKL. This CDR3 spans 17 amino acids. The CDR3 DNA follows: TGCGCCAGCAGCCAAGATTGGGGGGGAACCAGCACAGATACGCAGTATTTT. Protein: CASSQDWGGTSTDTQYF.

This clonotype was seen only a few times. The chain links TRBV6-1 to TRBJ1-1; D uncertain. Germline CDR1 and CDR2: MNHNS and SASEGT. V lost 9 bases to trimming and J lost 4 bases, with 24 bases between them. The CDR3 contains 16 residues. The CDR3 here is CASNLGFTFEITEAFF. The CDR3 region has the DNA TGTGCCAGTAACCTAGGGTTCACCTTTGAGATCACTGAAGCTTTCTTT.

This clonotype was observed many times. The rearrangement uses TRBV5-1 and TRBJ2-2; tentatively, D is TRBD2 (6 bases). From germline, CDR1 is SGHRS and CDR2 YFSETQ. The ends were cut back, 6 bases at V and 1 base at J, with 10 bases in the middle. The CDR3 contains 14 residues. In DNA form, the CDR3 reads TGCGCCAGCAAGGGGACTCAGAACACCGGGGAGCTGTTTTTT. Protein sequence: CASKGTQNTGELFF.

This clonotype was detected only a few times. The chain combines TRBV12-5 with TRBJ1-6; 7 bases are a match to TRBD1. This CDR3 region has 14 residues. In germline, CDR1 is LGHNT, CDR2 FRNRAP. Trimming cost V 3 bases and J 7 bases; bases outside gene matches: 3. This CDR3 reads CASGFQGGNSPLHF. CDR3 DNA sequence: TGTGCTAGTGGTTTTCAAGGGGGCAATTCACCCCTCCACTTT. Complete variable domain (other parts from reference TRBV12-5 and TRBJ1-6): DARVTQTPRHKVTEMGQEVTMRCQPILGHNTVFWYRQTMMQGLELLAYFRNRAPLDDSGMPKDRFSAEMPDATLATLKIQPSEPRDSAVYFCASGFQGGNSPLHFGNGTRLTVT.

This clonotype was picked up a small number of times. This rearrangement joins TRBV20-1 to TRBJ2-1, with TRBD2 matching over 11 bases. Germline V gene data show CDR1 as DFQATT and CDR2 as SNEGSKA (reference sequence). Losses at the gene ends were 1 base for V and 3 bases for J; bases not matched to a gene: 2. The CDR3 spans 15 residues. CDR3: CSARVAGGFYNEQFF. For the CDR3, the DNA is TGCAGTGCTAGAGTAGCGGGGGGGTTCTACAATGAGCAGTTCTTC.

In this sample, this clonotype turned up a few times. The rearrangement joins TRBV5-1 to TRBJ2-5; D remains ambiguous. The CDR3 covers 13 residues. V was trimmed by 4 bases and J by 1 base, leaving 8 bases between them. The germline V gene encodes CDR1 SGHRS and CDR2 YFSETQ. The CDR3 sequence: CASSLPFQETQYF. The DNA of the CDR3 is TGCGCCAGCAGCCTACCTTTCCAAGAGACCCAGTACTTC.